This TCR beta chain was captured in a study of CD8 T cells in Susac syndrome. This CDR3 contains 13 residues. V dropped 2 bases and J dropped 6 bases, with 10 bases sitting between them. Germline V gene sequence: CDR1 MNHEY, CDR2 SVGAGI. Negative isolation was used for CD8+ and CD4+ T cells, and FACS enrichment was applied to TEMRA cells. Random hexamers served to reverse transcribe roughly 0.5 to 1 ug RNA. TCRdb re-derived calls from the immunoSEQ multiplex PCR reads in MiXCR, one entry per CDR3 protein. The repertoire holds about 130,000 distinct CDR3 sequences, with around 95% as singletons. General study findings and limits: The study found that Susac CD8+ clonal expansion peaked in TEMRA cells and active patients. A relatively small number of individuals underwent TCR sequencing and HLA analysis.

Note on this clonotype: Its matching antigen is unknown.

Specimen: CD8+ T cells from PBMCs. J is TRBJ1-2 and V is TRBV6-5; no clear D. This receptor was taken from a human donor with Susac syndrome. The CDR3 coding sequence is TGTGCCAGCAGTTACAGTAGCGGGAATGGCTACACCTTC. Its protein product is CASSYSSGNGYTF.